This record covers a single TCR beta chain. As yet, its antigen is unknown. Mismatch with germline at one junction end may stem from a read error. CDR3 length equals 13 residues. CDR1 is KGHSH, CDR2 LQKENI, per germline. The template was RNA from unsorted bulk tissue. The library came from three nested PCR rounds adapted from ARM-PCR protocols. Each CDR3 protein gets one entry after TCRdb re-called the multiplex PCR reads with MiXCR. The sample yields over 60,000 distinct CDR3 sequences, roughly 76% seen once. This sample stems from a study of tumor and adjacent non-tumor tissue in lung cancer. Study summary: Patients comprised 12 adenocarcinoma, a couple of squamous cell carcinoma and 1 small cell lung cancer. Whole-study findings and limits: In normal lung, the top 100 clones were significantly more dominant than in tumor.

The receptor comes from a woman aged 50 to 60 with non-small cell lung cancer. What was sequenced was lung tumor tissue. The V gene is TRBV18, the J gene TRBJ2-4, with unresolved D. The CDR3 nucleotides are TGTGCCAGCTCACGGGATGCCAAAAACGTTCAGTACTTC. Protein: CASSRDAKNVQYF.